This TCR beta chain was obtained from a study of post-analysis software for immune sequencing data. Across the study: Included among the disease courses, which were recorded for the cohort, were relapsing-remitting, secondary progressive and progressive-relapsing multiple sclerosis. Overall study findings and caveats: Samples sharing a preparation batch grouped tightly together when assessed by F measure. TRBV5-6, TRBV5-1 and TRBV20-1 belonged to a set of roughly 5 TRBV segments that were more frequent in patients than controls.

About this clonotype itself: No antigen is known for it.

Prepared libraries of TCR beta cDNA carried unique molecular identifiers. Each batch of about 1 to 11 million T cells produced approximately 470,000 cDNA molecules. TCRdb reprocessed the PCR reads with MiXCR, giving one entry per CDR3 protein. The sample comprises roughly 570,000 distinct CDR3 sequences, around 31% of which are singletons, and under 7% rests with the top ten. The V gene lost 2 bases and the J gene lost 2 bases, with 13 bases spanning the gap. Germline-derived CDR1 and CDR2 are SGHRS and YFSETQ. The length of the CDR3 is 15 residues. The sample was blood. The chain employs TRBV5-1 and TRBJ1-1; possibly TRBD1 for D (5 bases). The clonotype comes from a girl aged 2 to 17 with multiple sclerosis. CDR3 amino acids: CASSLGGHPNTEAFF. In DNA form, the CDR3 reads TGCGCCAGCAGCTTAGGAGGACACCCAAACACTGAAGCTTTCTTT.